The 30 T cell receptor beta chains given below trace back to one sample, sequenced in a study of CD8 T cells in ankylosing spondylitis. TCRdb fed the 5' RACE reads into MiXCR, producing one record per CDR3 protein. The table has 150,000 to 200,000 distinct CDR3 sequences, approximately 16% seen once. Material: blood, either unsorted or a sorted T cell fraction (not recorded which). The receptors derive from a male donor with ankylosing spondylitis or in good health (not recorded which).

This clonotype was detected many times. The J gene is TRBJ2-3, the V gene TRBV5-1; D gene uncertain. Between the trimmed V and J ends, which lost 6 bases and 5 bases, there was a span of 13 bases. CDR3 length: 13 amino acids. CDR1 SGHRS and CDR2 YFSETQ come from the germline V gene. CDR3 residues: CASNANNRDTQYF. CDR3 bases: TGCGCCAGCAACGCTAACAACCGAGATACGCAGTATTTT.

This clonotype was observed at least ten times. The chain carries TRBV14 and TRBJ1-4, with D perhaps TRBD1 (5 bases). The germline V gene has CDR1 SGHDN and CDR2 FVKESK. The CDR3 is 15 amino acids. The germline V and J ends were trimmed by 1 base and 7 bases, with 13 bases remaining between them. The CDR3 sequence is CASSQALGRREKLFF. The DNA for the CDR3 is TGTGCCAGCAGCCAAGCGTTGGGGCGGCGTGAAAAACTGTTTTTT.

The chain combines TRBV12-3 or TRBV12-4 with TRBJ1-1; no firm D call. Between the trimmed V and J ends, which lost 2 bases and 1 base, there was a span of 5 bases. The length of the CDR3 is 13 residues. The CDR3 region has the DNA TGTGCCAGCAGTTTAAGCAAGAACACTGAAGCTTTCTTT. It codes for CASSLSKNTEAFF.

V gene TRBV24-1 combines with J gene TRBJ1-1; D is undetermined. Germline CDR1 KGHDR, CDR2 SFDVKD. The V and J ends lost 2 bases and 8 bases respectively, with 17 bases between them. The CDR3 length is 15 residues. This CDR3 is CATSDSSGNLAEAFF. Here the CDR3 DNA reads TGTGCCACCAGTGATTCGTCCGGGAACTTAGCCGAAGCTTTCTTT.

The chain employs TRBV29-1 and TRBJ2-2, with no clear D. This CDR3 is built from 10 residues. Germline loops: CDR1 SQVTM, CDR2 ANQGSEA. The germline V and J ends were trimmed by 5 bases and 6 bases, with 4 bases remaining between them. CDR3 DNA sequence: TGCAGCGTTAGGGCCGGGGAGCTGTTTTTT. Translating gives CSVRAGELFF.

V is TRBV11-2 and J is TRBJ2-7, with a possible D match to TRBD1 (6 bases). This CDR3 has 12 residues. Germline V gives CDR1 SGHAT, CDR2 FQNNGV. The V end was cut by 5 bases, the J end by 3 bases, with 8 bases between. The CDR3 loop reads CASSMDSYEQYF. CDR3 coding DNA: TGTGCCAGCAGCATGGACAGCTACGAGCAGTACTTC.

The chain recombines TRBV20-1 with TRBJ1-5; D gene uncertain. Germline CDR1 is DFQATT and CDR2 is SNEGSKA (reference sequence). The length of the CDR3 is 12 residues. V dropped 3 bases and J dropped 2 bases, with 5 bases sitting between them. CDR3 sequence (DNA): TGCAGTGCTAGCGAGGGCAATCAGCCCCAGCATTTT. Its translation is CSASEGNQPQHF.

This clonotype was observed at least ten times. V and J are TRBV2 and TRBJ1-6, with 7 bases matching TRBD1. CDR1 and CDR2 from the germline V gene are SNHLY and FYNNEI. The length of the CDR3 is 16 residues. The junction had 10 bases not matched to a gene; V was cut back by 4 bases and J by 7 bases. CDR3 DNA sequence: TGTGCCAGCAGTGGGGGGGACAGTGAAATCAATTCACCCCTCCACTTT. Its translation: CASSGGDSEINSPLHF.

The rearrangement uses TRBV10-3 and TRBJ2-5; TRBD1 is a possible D gene (5 bases). The germline V gene encodes CDR1 ENHRY and CDR2 SYGVKD. The V gene lost 2 bases and the J gene lost 2 bases, with 12 bases spanning the gap. The CDR3 is 15 residues long. The DNA for the CDR3 is TGTGCCATCAGTGAGGATCGGCAGGGACAAGAGACCCAGTACTTC. Amino acid sequence: CAISEDRQGQETQYF.

This chain connects TRBV14 to TRBJ2-5, with D perhaps TRBD1 (6 bases). The germline V gene has CDR1 SGHDN and CDR2 FVKESK. CDR3 length equals 15 residues. V was shortened by 1 base and J by 2 bases, with 11 bases between the two germline ends. The CDR3 sequence: CASSQGGTKQETQYF. As DNA, the CDR3 is TGTGCCAGCAGCCAAGGTGGGACAAAGCAAGAGACCCAGTACTTC.

This clonotype was detected many times. This sequence joins TRBV7-6 and TRBJ2-2, with D perhaps TRBD2 (5 bases). The CDR3 is 18 amino acids. The germline gives CDR1 SGHVS, CDR2 FNYEAQ. V was shortened by 0 bases and J by 1 base, with 15 bases between the two germline ends. The CDR3 spells CASSLAAAAGLNTGELFF. The DNA of the CDR3 is TGTGCCAGCAGCTTAGCGGCCGCGGCGGGCCTGAACACCGGGGAGCTGTTTTTT.

This clonotype was recorded a few times. V is TRBV7-8 and J is TRBJ1-6; 7 bases line up with TRBD1. Germline V gene lookup returns CDR1 SGHVS and CDR2 FQNEAQ. The V and J ends lost 4 bases and 7 bases, in that order; junction bases with no gene match: 4. CDR3 length: 14 residues. The CDR3 DNA sequence: TGTGCCAGCAGCTCCCAGGGGGAGAATTCACCCCTCCACTTT. Translation gives CASSSQGENSPLHF.

This clonotype was seen repeatedly, ten times or more. V usage is TRBV5-1 and J usage is TRBJ2-2; D uncertain. Germline values: CDR1 SGHRS, CDR2 YFSETQ. V gave up 3 bases and J gave up 1 base, with 10 bases separating them. The CDR3 loop spans 15 amino acids. The CDR3 nucleotides are TGCGCCAGCAGCTCCACAGCAATGAACACCGGGGAGCTGTTTTTT. Amino acid sequence: CASSSTAMNTGELFF.

J is TRBJ2-1 and V is TRBV6-2 or TRBV6-3; 13 nucleotides align to TRBD2. This CDR3 comprises 17 residues. The germline CDR1 and CDR2 sequences are MNHEY and SVGEGT. Trimming cost V 2 bases and J 5 bases; bases outside gene matches: 6. DNA for the CDR3: TGTGCCAGCAGTTACCCAGAACTAGCGGGAGGGAACAATGAGCAGTTCTTC. This codes for CASSYPELAGGNNEQFF.

A remark on this clonotype: A much more abundant neighbour one base away suggests this may be a read error. The rearrangement uses TRBV12-3 or TRBV12-4 and TRBJ1-3; no clear D. This CDR3 region has 14 residues. The CDR3 reads CTSSLGALGNTIYF. CDR3 nucleotide sequence: TGTACCAGCAGTTTAGGAGCCCTCGGAAACACCATATATTTT.

At least ten counts were recorded for this clonotype. The chain couples TRBV20-1 to TRBJ2-5; D possibly corresponds to TRBD2 (5 bases). V lost 6 bases and J 4 bases, leaving 15 bases between the germline ends. This CDR3 is built from 13 residues. The germline gives CDR1 DFQATT, CDR2 SNEGSKA (reference sequence). CDR3 residues: CSAPVGSRETQYF. The CDR3 nucleotides are TGCAGTGCCCCAGTGGGGAGCCGAGAGACCCAGTACTTC.

Ten or more counts support this clonotype. For the CDR3, the DNA is TGCGGAACTAGCGGTGTCACCGGGGAGCTGTTTTTT. Its protein product is CGTSGVTGELFF. The rearrangement links TRBV20-1 to TRBJ2-2; 8 bases are a match to TRBD2. The CDR3 extends over 12 amino acids. Germline loops: CDR1 DFQATT, CDR2 SNEGSKA (reference sequence).

This clonotype was observed at least ten times. This chain uses TRBV5-1 with TRBJ2-5; TRBD1 aligns across 7 bases. Looked up from germline, CDR1 is SGHRS and CDR2 is YFSETQ. The J segment lost 4 bases and the V segment lost 0 bases, leaving 3 bases of the junction unmatched. This CDR3 is built from 14 residues. The CDR3 is CASSLGQGGETQYF. Here the CDR3 DNA reads TGCGCCAGCAGCTTGGGACAGGGTGGAGAGACCCAGTACTTC.

This chain connects TRBV5-1 to TRBJ2-1; D remains ambiguous. This CDR3 is 13 amino acids long. Trimming removed 1 base from V and 5 bases from J, with 7 bases in between. Germline CDR1 reads SGHRS; CDR2 reads YFSETQ. CDR3 protein: CASSLSTHNEQFF. The CDR3 DNA reads as TGCGCCAGCAGCTTGTCCACTCACAATGAGCAGTTCTTC.

The rearrangement joins TRBV6-5 to TRBJ2-3; 12 bases match TRBD2. The V gene end was trimmed by 2 bases and the J gene end by 1 base; junction bases not matched to a gene: 7. The CDR3 sequence is 18 residues long. Germline V gene sequence: CDR1 MNHEY, CDR2 SVGAGI. The CDR3 region is CASSYTPRLAGGTDTQYF. The CDR3 region has the DNA TGTGCCAGCAGTTACACTCCAAGACTAGCGGGAGGCACAGATACGCAGTATTTT.

This clonotype was recorded a few times. The rearrangement joins TRBV6-6 to TRBJ1-3; no firm D call. Per germline, CDR1 MNHNY and CDR2 SVGAGI (reference sequence). The CDR3 contains 15 residues. Trimming removed 7 bases at V and 2 bases at J, with 15 bases between. This chain's CDR3 is CASMGRVGTGNTIYF. The CDR3 coding sequence is TGTGCCAGCATGGGGAGGGTGGGGACTGGAAACACCATATATTTT.

With regard to this clonotype: One end of the junction is discordant with germline, which a read error may explain. This rearrangement joins TRBV5-5 to TRBJ1-1; perhaps TRBD1 as D (5 bases). The CDR3 has 14 residues. Germline values: CDR1 SGHKS, CDR2 YYEKEE (reference sequence). The CDR3 here is CASNLNDRNTEAFF. The CDR3 nucleotides read TGTGCCAGCAACTTGAACGACAGGAACACTGAAGCTTTCTTT. The full variable domain, completed using reference TRBV5-5 and TRBJ1-1, is DAGVTQSPTHLIKTRGQQVTLRCSPISGHKSVSWYQQVLGQGPQFIFQYYEKEERGRGNFPDRFSARQFPNYSSELNVNALLLGDSALYLCASNLNDRNTEAFFGQGTRLTVV.

The sample holds many counts of this clonotype. The V gene is TRBV20-1, the J gene TRBJ2-5; no firm D call. CDR3 size: 12 residues. The V end was cut by 1 base, the J end by 5 bases, with 8 bases between. The germline V gene has CDR1 DFQATT and CDR2 SNEGSKA (reference sequence). The CDR3 DNA sequence: TGCAGTGCTAGAGGACCCACGGAGACCCAGTACTTC. Residues: CSARGPTETQYF.

In this sample, this clonotype turned up many times. The chain has TRBV6-5 and TRBJ2-1; 8 bases map to TRBD1. The germline V gene encodes CDR1 MNHEY and CDR2 SVGAGI. With 6 bases clipped from V and 9 bases from J, the junction kept 13 bases outside the gene matches. This CDR3 has 15 residues. CDR3 protein: CASRTRVTGDAEQFF. DNA for the CDR3: TGTGCCAGCAGGACTCGGGTGACAGGGGACGCTGAGCAGTTCTTC.

The sample holds many counts of this clonotype. The rearrangement joins TRBV2 to TRBJ2-1; 8 bases fit TRBD2. The CDR3 length is 14 residues. J gave up 0 bases and V 5 bases, and 0 bases lay outside the gene matches. The V gene's germline CDR1 is SNHLY and CDR2 FYNNEI. CDR3 sequence (DNA): TGTGCCAGCAGTACTAGCGGCTCCTACAATGAGCAGTTCTTC. Amino acid sequence: CASSTSGSYNEQFF.

The chain employs TRBV18 and TRBJ2-5; possible D gene TRBD1, 5 bases. This CDR3 region has 16 residues. Between the trimmed V and J ends, which lost 0 bases and 4 bases, there was a span of 15 bases. Germline CDR1 KGHSH, CDR2 LQKENI. This CDR3 is CASSPPRGVGAETQYF. The CDR3 DNA reads TGTGCCAGCTCACCACCGAGAGGAGTTGGGGCAGAGACCCAGTACTTC.

This clonotype was seen at least ten times. The gene calls are TRBV5-1 and TRBJ1-1; D is unresolved. The CDR3 sequence is 15 residues long. V lost 7 bases, J lost 0 bases, and 16 bases lay in between. CDR1 and CDR2 from the germline V gene are SGHRS and YFSETQ. Here the CDR3 reads CASQKGREVNTEAFF. The CDR3 DNA follows: TGCGCCAGCCAGAAAGGGCGGGAGGTGAACACTGAAGCTTTCTTT.

This clonotype was seen a single time. A junction boundary mismatches the germline segment, possibly from a read error. This rearrangement joins TRBV5-1 to TRBJ1-1; 9 nucleotides agree with TRBD1. CDR3 size: 16 residues. Germline CDR1 and CDR2: SGHRS and YFSETQ. The CDR3 coding sequence is TGCACCAGCAGCTTGCGGGACAGGGATGGGAACACTGAAGCTTTCTTT. This sequence encodes CTSSLRDRDGNTEAFF. Filled out from reference TRBV5-1 and TRBJ1-1, the complete variable domain reads KAGVTQTPRYLIKTRGQQVTLSCSPISGHRSVSWYQQTPGQGLQFLFEYFSETQRNKGNFPGRFSGRQFSNSRSEMNVSTLELGDSALYLCTSSLRDRDGNTEAFFGQGTRLTVV.

This clonotype was detected many times. The genes are TRBV12-3 or TRBV12-4 and TRBJ2-6, with D hard to call. The CDR3 spans 13 residues. V was cut by 3 bases and J by 3 bases, with 3 bases left in between. CDR3 sequence reads: CASSFRGANVLTF. The CDR3 DNA follows: TGTGCCAGCAGTTTTCGTGGGGCCAACGTCCTGACTTTC.

Many counts were recorded for this clonotype. The chain joins TRBV15 to TRBJ2-7; D may be TRBD1 (5 bases). V dropped 0 bases and J dropped 3 bases, with 12 bases sitting between them. CDR1 is LNHNV, CDR2 YYDKDF, per germline (reference sequence). This CDR3 comprises 15 residues. CDR3 sequence (DNA): TGTGCCACCAGCAGAGATGTCAGGGTGGGCTACGAGCAGTACTTC. It is translated as CATSRDVRVGYEQYF.